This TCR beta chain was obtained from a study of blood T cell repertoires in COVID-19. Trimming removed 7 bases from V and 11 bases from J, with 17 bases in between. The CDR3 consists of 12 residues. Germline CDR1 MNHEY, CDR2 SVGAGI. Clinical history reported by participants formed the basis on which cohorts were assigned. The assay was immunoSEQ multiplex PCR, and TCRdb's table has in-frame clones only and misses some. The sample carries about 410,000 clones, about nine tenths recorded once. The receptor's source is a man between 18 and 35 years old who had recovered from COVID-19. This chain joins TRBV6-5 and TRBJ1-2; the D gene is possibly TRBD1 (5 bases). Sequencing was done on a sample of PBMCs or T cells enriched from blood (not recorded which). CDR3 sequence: CASKLDQGVYTF. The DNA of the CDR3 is TGTGCCAGCAAACTGGACCAAGGGGTATACACCTTC.